One and the same sample provided the 18 T cell receptor beta chains below, sequenced in a study of blood T cell repertoires in COVID-19. The method was immunoSEQ multiplex PCR; TCRdb's version includes in-frame clones alone and lacks a portion of them. The table shows fewer than 110,000 clones, with 89% occurring only once. The sequenced sample consisted of peripheral blood. The source is a woman between 55 and 75 years old with acute or convalescent COVID-19.

This chain connects TRBV7-9 to TRBJ2-3; TRBD2 agrees at 11 bases. The J segment lost 3 bases and the V segment lost 3 bases, leaving 2 bases of the junction unmatched. In germline, CDR1 is SEHNR, CDR2 FQNEAQ (reference sequence). The CDR3 has 15 amino acids. The CDR3 nucleotides are TGTGCCAGCAGCTTGACTAGCGGGACAACAGATACGCAGTATTTT. This codes for CASSLTSGTTDTQYF. Looking up the rest from reference TRBV7-9 and TRBJ2-3 gives the full variable domain: DTGVSQNPRHKITKRGQNVTFRCDPISEHNRLYWYRQTLGQGPEFLTYFQNEAQLEKSRLLSDRFSAERPKGSFSTLEIQRTEQGDSAMYLCASSLTSGTTDTQYFGPGTRLTVL.

V is TRBV28 and J is TRBJ2-7; D gene uncertain. The CDR3 has 13 amino acids. V lost 6 bases and J 2 bases, leaving 11 bases between the germline ends. CDR1 MDHEN and CDR2 SYDVKM come from the germline V gene. The CDR3 coding sequence is TGTGCCAGCAGCGGTCGTTTCCCCTACGAGCAGTACTTC. This sequence encodes CASSGRFPYEQYF.

This rearrangement joins TRBV3-1 (or the pseudogene TRBV3-2) to TRBJ2-5, with TRBD2 matching 9 bases. Germline-derived CDR1 and CDR2 are LGHDT and YNNKEL (reference sequence). The trim removed 3 bases at V and 2 bases at J, leaving 7 bases unmatched. The CDR3 has 16 residues. The CDR3 DNA reads TGTGCCAGCAGCCATTGGGGCGGGAGGGGGCAAGAGACCCAGTACTTC. It specifies CASSHWGGRGQETQYF.

The chain is built from TRBV27 and TRBJ2-7; 8 bases are shared with TRBD2. The CDR3 runs to 18 residues. The V and J ends lost 5 bases and 2 bases, in that order; junction bases with no gene match: 17. Germline CDR1 is MNHEY and CDR2 is SMNVEV (reference sequence). CDR3 nucleotides: TGTGCCAGCAGTACCCCCGGGGGGGCGGCAACCCTAACCTACGAGCAGTACGTC. Amino acids: CASSTPGGAATLTYEQYV.

This clone is a singleton in its sample. The genes are TRBV9 and TRBJ2-2; the match to TRBD2 covers 8 bases. The CDR3 contains 15 residues. J lost 4 bases, V lost 0 bases, and 2 bases had no gene match. CDR1 and CDR2 from the germline V gene are SGDLS and YYNGEE. The CDR3 loop reads CASSVELAATGELFF. The CDR3 DNA follows: TGTGCCAGCAGCGTAGAACTAGCGGCCACCGGGGAGCTGTTTTTT.

The chain uses TRBV5-4 and TRBJ2-3, with D perhaps TRBD2 (7 bases). The CDR3 length is 14 residues. With 6 bases removed from V and 3 bases from J, the gap between germline ends came to 14 bases. Germline values: CDR1 SGHNT, CDR2 YYREEE (reference sequence). In DNA form, the CDR3 reads TGTGCCAGCACCCTAAGGGGGGGGACAGATACGCAGTATTTT. Protein: CASTLRGGTDTQYF.

The chain recombines TRBV5-5 with TRBJ2-2; TRBD2 matches 8 bases. Germline lookup yields CDR1 SGHKS and CDR2 YYEKEE (reference sequence). J gave up 8 bases and V 5 bases, and 8 bases lay outside the gene matches. This CDR3 region has 14 residues. The CDR3, as DNA: TGTGCCAGCAGGGCGGGGGGCGCATTTGGGGAGCTGTTTTTT. Translating gives CASRAGGAFGELFF.

This clone was detected only once. This sample also contains other DNA sequences that code for the same CDR3. CDR3 protein: CSVGPLSTGLARHEQFF. As DNA, the CDR3 is TGCAGCGTTGGACCCCTCTCAACGGGACTAGCAAGGCATGAGCAGTTCTTC. The rearrangement joins TRBV29-1 to TRBJ2-1; 9 positions match TRBD2. The length of the CDR3 is 17 residues. V gave up 4 bases and J gave up 8 bases; unmatched junction bases: 18. CDR1 and CDR2 (germline): SQVTM, ANQGSEA.

The chain employs TRBV2 and TRBJ2-5; 9 bases map to TRBD1. Per the germline V gene, CDR1 is SNHLY and CDR2 is FYNNEI. The CDR3 sequence is 14 residues long. Germline trimming cut 6 bases from V and 5 bases from J; bases unmatched to any gene: 7. CDR3 DNA sequence: TGTGCCAGCAGGTCGGGACAGGGTTACGAGACCCAGTACTTC. Protein product: CASRSGQGYETQYF.

This chain uses TRBV2 with TRBJ2-7; D is unclear. Between the trimmed V and J ends, which lost 6 bases and 4 bases, there was a span of 4 bases. Germline CDR1 and CDR2: SNHLY and FYNNEI. This CDR3 contains 10 residues. The CDR3 protein is CASSSYEQYV. Here the CDR3 DNA reads TGTGCCAGCAGCAGTTACGAGCAGTACGTC.

The chain employs TRBV27 and TRBJ1-2, with D possibly TRBD1 on 5 matching bases. V was cut by 4 bases and J by 8 bases, with 17 bases left in between. CDR3 length: 14 amino acids. CDR1 and CDR2 (germline): MNHEY, SMNVEV (reference sequence). CDR3 region: CASSSQGPPWGYTF. As DNA, the CDR3 is TGTGCCAGCAGTTCTCAGGGTCCGCCGTGGGGCTACACCTTC.

The CDR3 loop reads CASSFVTSAPETQYF. DNA of the CDR3: TGTGCCAGCAGTTTCGTGACTAGCGCACCGGAGACCCAGTACTTC. The chain links TRBV28 to TRBJ2-5; 8 bases are shared with TRBD2. V dropped 3 bases and J dropped 5; count of bases not matched to a gene: 8. This CDR3 region has 15 residues. Germline V gives CDR1 MDHEN, CDR2 SYDVKM.

The J gene is TRBJ1-1, the V gene TRBV7-6, with D maybe TRBD1 (6 bases). The germline V gene encodes CDR1 SGHVS and CDR2 FNYEAQ. The CDR3 has 12 amino acids. Deletions cut 6 bases from V and 6 bases from J, with 11 bases between. The CDR3 sequence: CASSPAGAEAFF. In DNA form, the CDR3 reads TGTGCCAGCAGTCCCGCAGGGGCTGAAGCTTTCTTT.

This chain links TRBV30 with TRBJ1-2; D might be TRBD1 (5 bases). CDR1 is GTSNPN, CDR2 SVGIG, per germline (reference sequence). The length of the CDR3 is 18 residues. V lost 6 bases, J lost 2 bases, and 28 bases lay in between. The CDR3 nucleotides read TGTGCCTGCCTGATGGCAGGGAAGCATCGAGGCCCCAACTATGGCTACACCTTC. Translation gives CACLMAGKHRGPNYGYTF.

The CDR3 coding sequence is TGTGCCAGCATAGTCGCCGGGACACTGAGCACAGATACGCAGTATTTT. Translation gives CASIVAGTLSTDTQYF. This sequence joins TRBV27 and TRBJ2-3; perhaps TRBD1 as D (6 bases). The germline CDR1 and CDR2 sequences are MNHEY and SMNVEV (reference sequence). The CDR3 has 16 amino acids. Trimming shortened V by 7 bases and J by 0 bases, and 17 bases separated the two germline ends.

The rearrangement links TRBV29-1 to TRBJ1-2; TRBD1 agrees at 8 bases. The CDR3 length is 15 residues. With V trimmed by 2 bases and J by 6 bases, 11 bases remained unmatched. CDR1 is SQVTM and CDR2 is ANQGSEA in the germline V gene. CDR3 region: CSVEPWGGQVNGYTF. The CDR3 nucleotides are TGCAGCGTTGAACCATGGGGGGGACAGGTGAATGGCTACACCTTC.

The CDR3: CASRELLIYNSPLHF. The CDR3 DNA is TGTGCCAGCAGAGAACTGCTAATCTATAATTCACCCCTCCACTTT. J is TRBJ1-6 and V is TRBV2; no firm D call. Trimming shortened V by 6 bases and J by 3 bases, and 12 bases separated the two germline ends. The CDR3 loop spans 15 amino acids. Germline assignment: CDR1 SNHLY and CDR2 FYNNEI.

This clone has only one observation. CDR3 protein: CASSLAMTSSRTDTQYF. For the CDR3, the DNA is TGCGCCAGCAGCCTCGCAATGACTAGCTCCCGCACAGATACGCAGTATTTT. The chain links TRBV5-1 to TRBJ2-3, with TRBD2 matching 7 bases. The CDR3 spans 17 residues. Trimming cost V 4 bases and J 1 base; bases outside gene matches: 12. Per germline, CDR1 SGHRS and CDR2 YFSETQ.